These 30 T cell receptor beta chains originate from one sample sequenced in a study of blood T cell repertoires in COVID-19 (dated by TCRdb to the early 2020s). The method was the immunoSEQ multiplex PCR assay. TCRdb holds this immuneACCESS table with in-frame rearrangements only. Some clones are missing; in checked studies, unresolved V genes explain under half, and the rest has no known cause. The table for this sample lists 55,000 to 80,000 clones; roughly 80% of them were counted only once. Roughly 0.83% of the sample rests with the top ten. The specimen was peripheral blood. These receptors originate from a woman aged 70 to 79 with acute or convalescent COVID-19.

The chain employs TRBV12-3 or TRBV12-4 and TRBJ2-5, with D perhaps TRBD1 (6 bases). The CDR3 totals 13 residues. The ends were cut back, 5 bases at V and 5 bases at J, with 12 bases in the middle. The CDR3 protein is CASSQDSFETQYF. The CDR3 DNA reads as TGTGCCAGCAGTCAGGACAGTTTTGAGACCCAGTACTTC.

This chain links TRBV25-1 with TRBJ2-7, with D possibly TRBD1 on 6 matching bases. V dropped 3 bases and J dropped 9 bases, with 21 bases sitting between them. Germline V gene lookup returns CDR1 MGHDK and CDR2 SYGVNS. The CDR3 covers 15 residues. The CDR3 sequence: CASSDTVSGVTTQYF. The DNA of the CDR3 is TGTGCCAGCAGTGATACGGTTTCAGGGGTTACGACGCAGTACTTC.

The V and J genes are TRBV21-1 and TRBJ1-5; the D call of TRBD1 is as the table states it, not checked on the DNA. TRBV21-1 is marked as a pseudogene. The CDR3 has 16 amino acids. The CDR3 here is CASRDRVGESNQPQHF. The CDR3 DNA reads as TGTGCCAGCCGGGACAGGGTCGGTGAGAGCAATCAGCCCCAGCATTTT.

The chain uses TRBV7-8 and TRBJ1-3; D unresolved. This CDR3 is 14 amino acids long. V gave up 1 base and J gave up 4 bases, with 8 bases separating them. Germline CDR1 SGHVS, CDR2 FQNEAQ. The CDR3 protein is CASSLGLAGNTIYF. The CDR3 DNA sequence: TGTGCCAGCAGCTTAGGTTTAGCGGGAAACACCATATATTTT.

V usage is TRBV3-1 (or the pseudogene TRBV3-2) and J usage is TRBJ1-5, with a tentative D call TRBD1 (6 bases). Trimming stripped 1 base from V and 6 bases from J, with 10 bases between. Germline V lookup: CDR1 LGHDT, CDR2 YNNKEL (reference sequence). The CDR3 is made up of 14 amino acids. DNA of the CDR3: TGTGCCAGCAGCCAAGGCAGGGGCCGTCAGCCCCAGCATTTT. As protein: CASSQGRGRQPQHF.

The rearrangement links TRBV5-1 to TRBJ2-3; 10 nucleotides align to TRBD2. V shed 4 bases, J shed 5 bases, and the junction held 19 bases outside the gene matches. The CDR3 contains 19 residues. Germline V gene data show CDR1 as SGHRS and CDR2 as YFSETQ. CDR3 region: CASSRGIAGGGGLEDTQYF. The CDR3 DNA reads as TGCGCCAGCAGCCGCGGGATAGCGGGAGGCGGCGGATTAGAAGATACGCAGTATTTT.

The sample holds one count of this clone. The rearrangement uses TRBV6-6 and TRBJ1-5, with unresolved D. Trimming cost V 2 bases and J 4 bases, with 9 bases left between them. This CDR3 contains 14 residues. From germline, CDR1 is MNHNY and CDR2 SVGAGI (reference sequence). The CDR3: CASSYIGRNQPQHF. CDR3 DNA sequence: TGTGCCAGCAGTTACATCGGGAGGAATCAGCCCCAGCATTTT.

The V call is TRBV18, the J call TRBJ2-2; 10 nucleotides agree with TRBD1. Germline V gene sequence: CDR1 KGHSH, CDR2 LQKENI. The V gene end was trimmed by 4 bases and the J gene end by 5 bases; junction bases not matched to a gene: 7. There are 16 residues in the CDR3. In nucleotides, the CDR3 is TGTGCCAGCTCACACGGAAGGACAGGGGGGACCGGGGAGCTGTTTTTT. Amino acids: CASSHGRTGGTGELFF.

V and J are TRBV7-9 and TRBJ2-5; D gene unclear. The CDR3 has 14 residues. The V end was cut by 1 base, the J end by 4 bases, with 10 bases between. Germline V gene sequence: CDR1 SEHNR, CDR2 FQNEAQ (reference sequence). The CDR3 is CASSLGKPLETQYF. The CDR3 bases are TGTGCCAGCAGCTTAGGAAAACCACTAGAGACCCAGTACTTC.

The CDR3 loop reads CASSFLGGSYEQYF. The CDR3 DNA follows: TGTGCCAGCAGCTTTCTGGGGGGCTCCTACGAGCAGTACTTC. V gene TRBV7-2 combines with J gene TRBJ2-7; TRBD2 might be the D (6 bases). V gave up 3 bases and J gave up 0 bases, with 9 bases separating them. Germline-derived CDR1 and CDR2 are SGHTA and FQGNSA. This CDR3 is 14 amino acids long.

The count of this clone is one. The gene calls are TRBV15 and TRBJ2-7; D might be TRBD1 (7 bases). The V gene lost 1 base and the J gene lost 0 bases, with 16 bases spanning the gap. Per the germline V gene, CDR1 is LNHNV and CDR2 is YYDKDF (reference sequence). The CDR3 contains 17 residues. CDR3 nucleotides: TGTGCCACCAGCAGAGGGAGAGGGGGGACAGACTCCTACGAGCAGTACTTC. Its translation is CATSRGRGGTDSYEQYF.

The chain recombines TRBV30 with TRBJ1-1; perhaps TRBD1 as D (5 bases). The length of the CDR3 is 12 residues. Trimming left V 5 bases short and J 8 bases short, with 15 bases between. Per germline, CDR1 GTSNPN and CDR2 SVGIG (reference sequence). CDR3: CAWGDREQEAFF. In nucleotides, the CDR3 is TGTGCCTGGGGGGACCGGGAGCAAGAAGCTTTCTTT.

The chain combines TRBV7-9 with TRBJ2-6; D remains ambiguous. CDR1 SEHNR and CDR2 FQNEAQ come from the germline V gene (reference sequence). The CDR3 is 14 residues long. Trimming pared 6 bases from V and 1 base from J, leaving 7 bases between. The CDR3 protein is CASRRESGANVLTF. CDR3 DNA: TGTGCCAGCAGACGAGAATCTGGGGCCAACGTCCTGACTTTC.

The chain joins TRBV19 to TRBJ1-5; possible D gene TRBD1, 6 bases. V dropped 7 bases and J dropped 2 bases, with 15 bases sitting between them. Per germline, CDR1 LNHDA and CDR2 SQIVND (reference sequence). The CDR3 is made up of 15 amino acids. CDR3 region: CASKDRGTGNQPQHF. CDR3 bases: TGTGCCAGTAAAGATAGGGGGACGGGCAATCAGCCCCAGCATTTT. Full variable domain (missing parts from reference TRBV19 and TRBJ1-5): DGGITQSPKYLFRKEGQNVTLSCEQNLNHDAMYWYRQDPGQGLRLIYYSQIVNDFQKGDIAEGYSVSREKKESFPLTVTSAQKNPTAFYLCASKDRGTGNQPQHFGDGTRLSIL.

As DNA, the CDR3 is TGTGCCAGCATAAGTGGAAGCGCAGATACGCAGTATTTT. Translating gives CASISGSADTQYF. The V and J genes are TRBV28 and TRBJ2-3; no definite D call. The CDR3 is 13 amino acids. CDR1 and CDR2 from the germline V gene are MDHEN and SYDVKM. The V end lost 7 bases, the J end lost 4 bases, and 12 bases lay between the germline ends.

CDR3 region: CASSLNSGSDNEQFF. CDR3 bases: TGTGCCAGCAGCTTAAATAGCGGGAGTGACAATGAGCAGTTCTTC. This chain connects TRBV7-3 to TRBJ2-1; 9 bases fit TRBD2. This CDR3 has 15 residues. Germline V gene sequence: CDR1 SGHTA, CDR2 FQGTGA. V was pared by 1 base and J by 5 bases, with 3 bases of the junction left unmatched.

CDR3: CATTRGQGYEQYF. In nucleotides, the CDR3 is TGTGCCACCACTCGAGGACAGGGTTACGAGCAGTACTTC. The rearrangement uses TRBV15 and TRBJ2-7; 8 bases are a match to TRBD1. CDR1 and CDR2 (germline): LNHNV, YYDKDF (reference sequence). With V trimmed by 7 bases and J by 4 bases, 6 bases remained unmatched. This CDR3 comprises 13 residues.

The V call is TRBV7-2, the J call TRBJ2-7; perhaps TRBD1 as D (6 bases). CDR1 and CDR2 from the germline V gene are SGHTA and FQGNSA. The V and J ends lost 4 bases and 3 bases respectively, with 13 bases between them. The CDR3 sequence is 14 residues long. The CDR3 spells CASSSTPGVYEQYF. In nucleotides, the CDR3 is TGTGCCAGCAGCTCGACACCAGGGGTCTACGAGCAGTACTTC.

Only a few counts were recorded for this clone. The V gene is TRBV7-9, the J gene TRBJ1-2, with TRBD1 matching 10 bases. With V trimmed by 4 bases and J by 9 bases, 8 bases remained unmatched. The CDR3 covers 14 residues. CDR1 is SEHNR, CDR2 FQNEAQ, per germline (reference sequence). The CDR3 is CASSSPGQGNSYTF. The CDR3 nucleotides read TGTGCCAGCAGCTCGCCGGGACAGGGGAACAGCTACACCTTC.

The V gene is TRBV12-3 or TRBV12-4, the J gene TRBJ1-1; D might be TRBD1 (5 bases). The CDR3 consists of 13 residues. Trimming pared 6 bases from V and 1 base from J, leaving 9 bases between. Here the CDR3 reads CASRATGNTEAFF. DNA of the CDR3: TGTGCCAGCAGGGCTACAGGGAACACTGAAGCTTTCTTT.

The chain couples TRBV29-1 to TRBJ1-2; no clear D. CDR3 length: 14 residues. V was trimmed by 6 bases and J by 1 base, leaving 15 bases between them. Germline V gene sequence: CDR1 SQVTM, CDR2 ANQGSEA. The DNA for the CDR3 is TGCAGCGTGTCCCCTCGGGAAGATAACTATGGCTACACCTTC. It specifies CSVSPREDNYGYTF.

This chain connects TRBV7-4 to TRBJ1-5, with a tentative D call TRBD1 (5 bases). The ends were cut back, 5 bases at V and 0 bases at J, with 23 bases in the middle. Germline-derived CDR1 and CDR2 are SGHVT and SQSDAQ. The CDR3 has 19 amino acids. CDR3 coding DNA: TGTGCCAGCAGCCCGCAGGCGGGGACGGGGGGATATAGCAATCAGCCCCAGCATTTT. As protein: CASSPQAGTGGYSNQPQHF.

This clone was detected only once. The chain recombines TRBV27 with TRBJ1-1; possibly TRBD1 for D (5 bases). The CDR3 length is 13 residues. Germline CDR1 is MNHEY and CDR2 is SMNVEV (reference sequence). V was shortened by 5 bases and J by 8 bases, with 15 bases between the two germline ends. In nucleotides, the CDR3 is TGTGCCAGCAGTCCCTTTCCCCGGGGGGAAGCTTTCTTT. Protein: CASSPFPRGEAFF.

V and J are TRBV2 and TRBJ2-3; D unclear. Germline loops: CDR1 SNHLY, CDR2 FYNNEI. The V gene lost 2 bases and the J gene lost 1 base, with 10 bases spanning the gap. This CDR3 region has 15 residues. The CDR3 DNA is TGTGCCAGCAGTGAACTACTACAAGGCACAGATACGCAGTATTTT. Encoded protein: CASSELLQGTDTQYF.

The chain carries TRBV5-4 and TRBJ1-6; the D is unclear. The V end was cut by 2 bases, the J end by 9 bases, with 9 bases between. Germline V lookup: CDR1 SGHNT, CDR2 YYREEE (reference sequence). This CDR3 has 13 residues. The CDR3, as DNA: TGTGCCAGCAGCTTTTACCTTAGTTCACCCCTCCACTTT. Its translation: CASSFYLSSPLHF.

The rearrangement links TRBV29-1 to TRBJ2-7; D possibly corresponds to TRBD2 (6 bases). The V gene's germline CDR1 is SQVTM and CDR2 ANQGSEA. Trimming took off 6 bases at V and 1 base at J, with 16 bases between the two ends. The CDR3 has 14 amino acids. DNA of the CDR3: TGCAGCGTCCAACCGCTGGAGGGGTCCTACGAGCAGTACTTC. Its translation: CSVQPLEGSYEQYF.

This chain joins TRBV4-1 and TRBJ2-7; the match to TRBD1 covers 12 bases. The trim removed 3 bases at V and 3 bases at J, leaving 9 bases unmatched. Germline V gene sequence: CDR1 MGHRA, CDR2 YSYEKL. This CDR3 has 17 residues. CDR3 amino acids: CASSQSGTGGIGYEQYF. DNA of the CDR3: TGCGCCAGCAGCCAGTCCGGGACAGGGGGCATCGGCTACGAGCAGTACTTC.

The chain carries TRBV5-5 and TRBJ1-3; 9 bases line up with TRBD1. Unmatched junction bases numbered 2, after V lost 1 base and J lost 3 bases. Germline V gives CDR1 SGHKS, CDR2 YYEKEE (reference sequence). The CDR3 sequence is 15 residues long. For the CDR3, the DNA is TGTGCCAGCAGCTTGCGACAGGGGGTTGGAAACACCATATATTTT. It encodes CASSLRQGVGNTIYF.

The chain uses TRBV10-3 and TRBJ2-5; 8 nucleotides match TRBD1. CDR1 is ENHRY and CDR2 is SYGVKD in the germline V gene. V lost 6 bases and J lost 2; bases outside the gene matches: 2. This CDR3 is 13 amino acids long. The CDR3 coding sequence is TGTGCCATCAGAGGGACAGGTCAAGAGACCCAGTACTTC. Translated: CAIRGTGQETQYF.

The chain employs TRBV6-6 and TRBJ2-1; weak D call: TRBD1 (5 bases). Trimming cost V 7 bases and J 0 bases, with 10 bases left between them. There are 14 residues in the CDR3. Germline CDR1 reads MNHNY; CDR2 reads SVGAGI (reference sequence). CDR3 sequence reads: CASNNRSSYNEQFF. The CDR3 bases are TGTGCCAGCAATAACAGGAGCTCCTACAATGAGCAGTTCTTC.